Detailed here is one T cell receptor (beta chain). TCRdb's copy holds only in-frame clones and misses some; the assay was immunoSEQ multiplex PCR. This sample has 120,000 to 150,000 clones; just under 85% occur once, and the top ten carry around 6.5%. Trimming took off 2 bases at V and 6 bases at J, with 9 bases between the two ends. The CDR3 runs to 13 residues. CDR1 and CDR2 (germline): SEHNR, FQNEAQ (reference sequence). This sample stems from a study of blood T cell repertoires in COVID-19. For the study at large: T cells, B-cell-depleted T cells, or PBMCs provided the cDNA or gDNA that served as material.

Participants, roughly 18 to 90 years old, spanned around 26 US areas. Recovered participants had two consecutive negative NP/OP PCR tests, healthcare professional clearance, or symptom resolution. What was sequenced was PBMCs or T cells enriched from blood (not recorded which). The source is a woman in her thirties or forties who had recovered from COVID-19. The chain is built from TRBV7-9 and TRBJ2-3, with D unclear. Here the CDR3 DNA reads TGTGCCAGCAGCTTACCAAAAGCGGATACGCAGTATTTT. Encoded protein: CASSLPKADTQYF.